One and the same sample provided the 27 T cell receptor beta chains below, sequenced in a study of beta chain features in type 1 diabetes. Expressed TCRB transcripts got sequenced, as all isolated RNA was reverse transcribed. Sequenced by immunoSEQ multiplex PCR; TCRdb stores in-frame clones only, minus some. The sample gives about 620,000 clones, around 15% of which show up once; 0.09% to 0.095% is in the top ten. Sequencing used naive CD4+ T cells from blood. Source of these receptors: a man in his late teens or twenties in good health.

The rearrangement uses TRBV18 and TRBJ2-1; D call uncertain. The length of the CDR3 is 14 residues. Germline V gene lookup returns CDR1 KGHSH and CDR2 LQKENI. The V gene lost 3 bases and the J gene lost 4 bases, with 10 bases spanning the gap. For the CDR3, the DNA is TGTGCCAGCTCACCCCCACTATTATACAATGAGCAGTTCTTC. Amino acids: CASSPPLLYNEQFF. Full variable domain (missing parts from reference TRBV18 and TRBJ2-1): NAGVMQNPRHLVRRRGQEARLRCSPMKGHSHVYWYRQLPEEGLKFMVYLQKENIIDESGMPKERFSAEFPKEGPSILRIQQVVRGDSAAYFCASSPPLLYNEQFFGPGTRLTVL.

The table lists this clone with a few counts. The CDR3 reads CASSQLLGRRGGSYEQYF. CDR3 bases: TGCGCCAGCAGCCAACTCCTCGGGAGGAGGGGCGGGTCCTACGAGCAGTACTTC. The gene calls are TRBV4-3 and TRBJ2-7; 7 nucleotides align to TRBD2. Germline V lookup: CDR1 LGHNA, CDR2 YSLEER. The CDR3 runs 18 residues. With V trimmed by 2 bases and J by 1 base, 14 bases remained unmatched.

This clone was recorded a few times. The chain carries TRBV5-4 and TRBJ2-5; no clear D gene. The CDR3 covers 14 residues. CDR1 and CDR2 (germline): SGHNT, YYREEE (reference sequence). Trimming removed 4 bases from V and 2 bases from J, with 12 bases in between. The CDR3: CASSVTGSQETQYF. The CDR3 nucleotides read TGTGCCAGCAGCGTGACTGGTTCGCAAGAGACCCAGTACTTC.

This clone was recorded a few times. The gene calls are TRBV5-1 and TRBJ2-7; 9 nucleotides agree with TRBD1. CDR3 size: 15 residues. Germline CDR1 reads SGHRS; CDR2 reads YFSETQ. J was trimmed by 5 bases and V by 3 bases; bases with no gene match: 9. CDR3 in DNA: TGCGCCAGCAGCTACCGGGACAGGGAATCCCACGAGCAGTACTTC. This encodes CASSYRDRESHEQYF.

This clone turned up a few times. This chain connects TRBV5-6 to TRBJ2-1; D possibly corresponds to TRBD1 (5 bases). The CDR3 contains 12 residues. The V end lost 0 bases, the J end lost 10 bases, and 8 bases lay between the germline ends. The germline V gene encodes CDR1 SGHDT and CDR2 YYEEEE. The CDR3 region has the DNA TGTGCCAGCAGCTTGGACAGGAAGGAGCAGTTCTTC. Translating it yields CASSLDRKEQFF.

This clone was found a few times. V is TRBV9 and J is TRBJ2-3; 7 bases align to TRBD1. Germline loops: CDR1 SGDLS, CDR2 YYNGEE. The CDR3 covers 18 residues. Trimming cost V 3 bases and J 0 bases; bases outside gene matches: 13. In DNA form, the CDR3 reads TGTGCCAGCAGCGCGCCTTTGGGACAGTCTTCTAGCACAGATACGCAGTATTTT. This encodes CASSAPLGQSSSTDTQYF.

This rearrangement joins TRBV6-5 to TRBJ2-5; D gene ambiguous. The V end was cut by 0 bases, the J end by 2 bases, with 10 bases between. The CDR3 runs 15 residues. Germline V CDR1 and CDR2: MNHEY, SVGAGI. CDR3 protein: CASSYSPGSQETQYF. CDR3 bases: TGTGCCAGCAGTTACTCCCCCGGGTCACAAGAGACCCAGTACTTC.

This chain joins TRBV28 and TRBJ1-5; D remains ambiguous. Germline V gene lookup returns CDR1 MDHEN and CDR2 SYDVKM. V lost 7 bases and J 3 bases, leaving 1 base between the germline ends. The CDR3 sequence is 10 residues long. This chain's CDR3 is CASNNQPQHF. The CDR3 DNA is TGTGCCAGCAACAATCAGCCCCAGCATTTT.

The V gene is TRBV28, the J gene TRBJ2-7; no clear D gene. Per germline, CDR1 MDHEN and CDR2 SYDVKM. Trimming pared 6 bases from V and 6 bases from J, leaving 9 bases between. The CDR3 sequence is 11 residues long. The DNA for the CDR3 is TGTGCCAGCAGCCAATCGGGCGAGCAGTACTTC. This codes for CASSQSGEQYF.

This clone was counted between two and nine times. The chain has TRBV7-2 and TRBJ2-2; the D is unclear. V was cut by 5 bases and J by 0 bases, with 13 bases left in between. Germline V gene data show CDR1 as SGHTA and CDR2 as FQGNSA. The CDR3 spans 16 residues. CDR3 nucleotides: TGTGCCAGCAGCCCGGTAGCAACCGCGAACACCGGGGAGCTGTTTTTT. This encodes CASSPVATANTGELFF.

Here the CDR3 DNA reads TGTGCCTGGAGTGTACATATGGACACCGGGGAGCTGTTTTTT. This codes for CAWSVHMDTGELFF. The rearrangement uses TRBV30 and TRBJ2-2; the D is unclear. V shed 0 bases and J shed 3 bases, with 8 bases lying between them. Germline CDR1 GTSNPN, CDR2 SVGIG (reference sequence). This CDR3 has 14 residues.

The chain joins TRBV29-1 to TRBJ1-5; 7 bases are a match to TRBD1. V lost 3 bases to trimming and J lost 3 bases; unmatched junction nucleotides: 2. CDR1 is SQVTM, CDR2 ANQGSEA, per germline. The CDR3 totals 13 residues. CDR3 DNA sequence: TGCAGCGTTGAGACAGGGTTCAATCAGCCCCAGCATTTT. Translated: CSVETGFNQPQHF. Filled out from reference TRBV29-1 and TRBJ1-5, the complete variable domain reads SAVISQKPSRDICQRGTSLTIQCQVDSQVTMMFWYRQQPGQSLTLIATANQGSEATYESGFVIDKFPISRPNLTFSTLTVSNMSPEDSSIYLCSVETGFNQPQHFGDGTRLSIL.

This chain joins TRBV21-1 and TRBJ2-5; the table's D call TRBD1 went unverified against the DNA. TRBV21-1 is flagged as a pseudogene. CDR3 length: 15 residues. CDR3 sequence: CASSNRDRGQETQYF. As DNA, the CDR3 is TGTGCCAGCAGCAACCGGGACAGGGGGCAAGAGACCCAGTACTTC.

This clone turned up a few times. The V and J genes are TRBV12-5 and TRBJ1-2, with 8 nucleotides matching TRBD1. CDR1 LGHNT and CDR2 FRNRAP come from the germline V gene. Trimming at V came to 3 bases and at J to 6 bases, leaving 3 bases not matched to a gene. This CDR3 spans 13 amino acids. The CDR3 here is CASGFKTGDGYTF. CDR3 bases: TGTGCTAGTGGTTTTAAGACAGGGGATGGCTACACCTTC.

This chain uses TRBV5-1 with TRBJ2-6, with D uncertain. CDR3 length equals 17 residues. Trimming took off 2 bases at V and 1 base at J, with 13 bases between the two ends. CDR1 is SGHRS and CDR2 is YFSETQ in the germline V gene. The CDR3, as DNA: TGCGCCAGCAGCTTAGGACCACTGCAATCTGGGGCCAACGTCCTGACTTTC. Its translation: CASSLGPLQSGANVLTF.

The genes are TRBV28 and TRBJ1-5; 10 bases match TRBD1. CDR1 and CDR2 (germline): MDHEN, SYDVKM. The CDR3 has 17 residues. The J segment lost 2 bases and the V segment lost 8 bases, leaving 12 bases of the junction unmatched. CDR3 sequence: CASGTGAAKWGNQPQHF. Here the CDR3 DNA reads TGTGCCAGCGGGACAGGGGCCGCCAAGTGGGGCAATCAGCCCCAGCATTTT.

Only a few counts were recorded for this clone. The chain uses TRBV9 and TRBJ1-6, with TRBD1 matching over 7 bases. V was clipped by 4 bases and J by 2 bases; unmatched bases: 3. Germline CDR1 is SGDLS and CDR2 is YYNGEE. CDR3 length: 15 amino acids. The CDR3 is CASSPGQTYNSPLHF. The DNA for the CDR3 is TGTGCCAGCAGCCCGGGACAGACCTATAATTCACCCCTCCACTTT.

The chain employs TRBV4-2 and TRBJ2-4; D not resolved. The V end lost 5 bases, the J end lost 4 bases, and 15 bases lay between the germline ends. The CDR3 extends over 15 amino acids. Germline CDR1 reads LGHNA; CDR2 reads YNFKEQ. CDR3 amino acids: CASSLAGGSKNIQYF. In nucleotides, the CDR3 is TGTGCCAGCAGCTTGGCCGGCGGCAGTAAAAACATTCAGTACTTC.

The chain uses TRBV7-2 and TRBJ1-1, with 9 bases aligning to TRBD1. Germline V gene lookup returns CDR1 SGHTA and CDR2 FQGNSA. The CDR3 is made up of 17 amino acids. The junction had 10 bases not matched to a gene; V was cut back by 5 bases and J by 0 bases. CDR3 amino acids: CASSRNTGGGLNTEAFF. For the CDR3, the DNA is TGTGCCAGCAGCCGGAATACAGGGGGCGGTTTGAACACTGAAGCTTTCTTT.

A few counts support this clone. This chain joins TRBV9 and TRBJ2-2, with a tentative D call TRBD2 (6 bases). The V gene's germline CDR1 is SGDLS and CDR2 YYNGEE. The CDR3 loop spans 16 amino acids. The ends were cut back, 1 base at V and 3 bases at J, with 13 bases in the middle. The CDR3 DNA reads TGTGCCAGCAGCGTAACCCCGGGGGAGCACACCGGGGAGCTGTTTTTT. Amino acids: CASSVTPGEHTGELFF.

This chain uses TRBV7-2 with TRBJ2-4, with TRBD1 identical over 8 bases. Trimming took 0 bases from V and 1 from J; bases not matched to a gene: 5. Germline CDR1 SGHTA, CDR2 FQGNSA. This CDR3 is 17 amino acids long. The CDR3 protein is CASSLASQGAAKNIQYF. CDR3 nucleotide sequence: TGTGCCAGCAGCTTAGCGTCGCAGGGGGCGGCCAAAAACATTCAGTACTTC.

V usage is TRBV9 and J usage is TRBJ1-6; D unresolved. Germline-derived CDR1 and CDR2 are SGDLS and YYNGEE. V was clipped by 0 bases and J by 8 bases, with 9 bases between them. The CDR3 length is 14 residues. The CDR3 region is CASSVATWDSPLHF. As DNA, the CDR3 is TGTGCCAGCAGCGTAGCCACTTGGGATTCACCCCTCCACTTT.

The CDR3 is CASSAIAGARDEQYF. CDR3 sequence (DNA): TGTGCCAGCAGCGCCATAGCGGGAGCGCGCGACGAGCAGTACTTC. V usage is TRBV7-6 and J usage is TRBJ2-7; TRBD2 matches at 9 bases. Unmatched junction bases numbered 10, after V lost 5 bases and J lost 5 bases. Germline CDR1 reads SGHVS; CDR2 reads FNYEAQ. This CDR3 has 15 amino acids. Together with reference TRBV7-6 and TRBJ2-7, the CDR3 gives the full variable domain: GAGVSQSPRYKVTKRGQDVALRCDPISGHVSLYWYRQALGQGPEFLTYFNYEAQQDKSGLPNDRFSAERPEGSISTLTIQRTEQRDSAMYRCASSAIAGARDEQYFGPGTRLTVT.

The chain couples TRBV7-2 to TRBJ2-1; 10 bases match TRBD2. The CDR3 covers 14 residues. Germline-derived CDR1 and CDR2 are SGHTA and FQGNSA. The V gene end was trimmed by 5 bases and the J gene end by 8 bases; junction bases not matched to a gene: 6. CDR3 DNA sequence: TGTGCCAGCAGCCCGCTAGCGGGAGAGTATGAGCAGTTCTTC. This encodes CASSPLAGEYEQFF.

This clone turned up a few times. This chain connects TRBV11-3 to TRBJ2-1; 13 bases align to TRBD2. The V and J ends lost 4 bases and 7 bases, in that order; junction bases with no gene match: 10. Germline V gives CDR1 SGHNT, CDR2 YENEEA. This CDR3 is 17 amino acids long. The CDR3 bases are TGTGCCAGCAGCTCACTCCTGACTAGCGGGGGGCTGAATGAGCAGTTCTTC. It yields the protein CASSSLLTSGGLNEQFF.

V usage is TRBV9 and J usage is TRBJ1-1; 8 bases agree with TRBD1. Trimming removed 4 bases from V and 0 bases from J; junction bases left unmatched: 8. The CDR3 length is 16 residues. Germline CDR1 reads SGDLS; CDR2 reads YYNGEE. CDR3 DNA sequence: TGTGCCAGCAGCCCTGGGACAGGCGGTATGAACACTGAAGCTTTCTTT. Amino acid sequence: CASSPGTGGMNTEAFF.

A word on this clone: At the DNA level, this CDR3 is encoded by other sequences in the same sample as well. The chain couples TRBV7-2 to TRBJ1-5; D not resolved. Trimming removed 4 bases from V and 0 bases from J, with 4 bases in between. Germline V gene sequence: CDR1 SGHTA, CDR2 FQGNSA. This CDR3 is built from 13 residues. This chain's CDR3 is CASSSNSNQPQHF. CDR3 nucleotides: TGTGCCAGCAGCTCCAATAGCAATCAGCCCCAGCATTTT.